The clone carrying this T cell receptor beta chain has ten or more counts. The antigen is not known. Unique molecular identifiers featured in how the TCRbeta library was prepared. TCRdb re-analysed the PCR reads in MiXCR, keeping a single row per CDR3 protein. The table shows about 300,000 distinct CDR3 sequences, with about a tenth occurring only once. The source of the sample is a study of T-cell reconstitution after alpha-beta-depleted transplantation in children. Study observations and caveats: Diversity of TCRbeta at day 60 was high in some patients, arising from surviving recipient T cells and thymic progenitors. At one year after transplant, newly produced T cells mostly accounted for T-cell counts and diversity.

V lost 6 bases and J 3 bases, leaving 15 bases between the germline ends. Germline CDR1 and CDR2: ENHRY and SYGVKD. The CDR3 contains 14 residues. This TCR derives from a boy younger than two with acute myeloid leukemia, due to receive a stem cell transplant. Sequencing used PBMCs, obtained before TCRalphabeta/CD19-depleted stem cell transplant. The gene calls are TRBV10-3 and TRBJ2-7; D may be TRBD1 (5 bases). The CDR3 spells CAIRPHDRDYEQYF. In DNA, the CDR3 is TGTGCCATCAGACCTCATGACAGAGACTACGAGCAGTACTTC.